This T cell receptor beta chain was sequenced in a study of T-cell memory formation after mild COVID-19. Across the study: TCR clusters largely stayed donor specific. Findings and caveats of the study: CD4+ contracting clones were mainly CM and EM; CD8+ ones, EMRA. Prior to infection, memory already included some responding clones, suggesting cross-reactive memory joined.

TCRalpha and TCRbeta libraries used 5'RACE with constant-segment primers and UMIs. TCRdb re-analysed the 5' RACE reads in MiXCR, keeping a single row per CDR3 protein. The sample holds 110,000 or so distinct CDR3 sequences, approximately 21% seen once. CDR1 KGHSH and CDR2 LQKENI come from the germline V gene. V was clipped by 4 bases and J by 1 base, with 14 bases between them. The CDR3 spans 16 residues. With regard to this clonotype: Antigen specificity is unknown.

This clonotype originated in a man younger than 35 who had mild COVID-19 (a few samples of this study predate the infection). Cell type and time point are not known. This rearrangement joins TRBV18 to TRBJ2-1; D may correspond to TRBD1 or TRBD2 (5 bases each). Sequencing was performed on PBMCs or a T cell subset sorted from them (not recorded which). CDR3 DNA sequence: TGTGCCAGCTCACTTGGGACGATGATTTCCTACAATGAGCAGTTCTTC. As protein: CASSLGTMISYNEQFF.